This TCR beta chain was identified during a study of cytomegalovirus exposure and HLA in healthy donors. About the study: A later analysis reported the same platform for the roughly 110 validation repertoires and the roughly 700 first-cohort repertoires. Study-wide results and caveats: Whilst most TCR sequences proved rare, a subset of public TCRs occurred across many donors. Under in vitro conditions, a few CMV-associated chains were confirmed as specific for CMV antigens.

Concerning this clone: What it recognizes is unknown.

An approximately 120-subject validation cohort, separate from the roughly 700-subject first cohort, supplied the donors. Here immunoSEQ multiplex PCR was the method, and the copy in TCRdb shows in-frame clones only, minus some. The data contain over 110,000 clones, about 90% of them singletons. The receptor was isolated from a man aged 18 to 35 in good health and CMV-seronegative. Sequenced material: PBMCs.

This CDR3 reads CATSRRGSNNYGYTF. The CDR3, as DNA: TGTGCCACCAGCAGGCGGGGATCTAATAACTATGGCTACACCTTC. The genes are TRBV15 and TRBJ1-2; D is uncertain. Per germline, CDR1 LNHNV and CDR2 YYDKDF (reference sequence). The length of the CDR3 is 15 residues. Deletions cut 3 bases from V and 1 base from J, with 12 bases between.